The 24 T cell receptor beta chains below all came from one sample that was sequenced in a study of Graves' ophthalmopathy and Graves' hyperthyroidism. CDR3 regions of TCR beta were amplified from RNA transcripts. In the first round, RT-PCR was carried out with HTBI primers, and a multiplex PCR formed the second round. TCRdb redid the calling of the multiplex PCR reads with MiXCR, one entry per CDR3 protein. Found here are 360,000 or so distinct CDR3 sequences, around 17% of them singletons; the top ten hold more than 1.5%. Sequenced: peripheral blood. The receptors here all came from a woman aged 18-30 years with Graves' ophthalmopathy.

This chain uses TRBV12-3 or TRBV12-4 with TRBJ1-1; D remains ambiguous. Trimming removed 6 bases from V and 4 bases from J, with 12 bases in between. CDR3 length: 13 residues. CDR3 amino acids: CASSEGWGTEAFF. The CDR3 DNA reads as TGTGCCAGCAGCGAAGGGTGGGGCACTGAAGCTTTCTTT.

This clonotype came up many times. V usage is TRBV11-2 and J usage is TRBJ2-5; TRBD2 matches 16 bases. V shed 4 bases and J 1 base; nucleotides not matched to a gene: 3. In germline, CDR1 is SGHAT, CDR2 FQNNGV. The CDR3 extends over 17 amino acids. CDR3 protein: CASSSGLAGGVQETQYF. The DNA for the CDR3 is TGTGCCAGCAGCTCGGGACTAGCGGGAGGGGTCCAAGAGACCCAGTACTTC.

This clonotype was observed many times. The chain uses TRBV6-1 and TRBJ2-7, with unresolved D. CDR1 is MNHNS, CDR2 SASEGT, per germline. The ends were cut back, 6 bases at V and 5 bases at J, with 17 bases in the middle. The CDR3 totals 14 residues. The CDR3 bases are TGTGCCAGCAGCCCATCGTACATGAACCACGAGCAGTACTTC. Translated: CASSPSYMNHEQYF.

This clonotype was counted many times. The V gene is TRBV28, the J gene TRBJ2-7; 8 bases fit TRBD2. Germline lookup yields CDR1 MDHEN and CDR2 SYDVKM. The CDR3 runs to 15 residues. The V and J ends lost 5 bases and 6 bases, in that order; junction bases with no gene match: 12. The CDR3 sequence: CASSLHGAGGLEQYF. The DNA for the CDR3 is TGTGCCAGCAGTCTCCATGGGGCGGGGGGCCTCGAGCAGTACTTC.

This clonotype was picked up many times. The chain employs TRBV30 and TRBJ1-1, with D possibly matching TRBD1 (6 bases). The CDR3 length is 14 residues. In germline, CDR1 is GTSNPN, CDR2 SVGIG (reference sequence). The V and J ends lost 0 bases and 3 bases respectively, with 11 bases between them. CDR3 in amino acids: CAWSVGRGDTEAFF. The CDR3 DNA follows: TGTGCCTGGAGTGTGGGCAGGGGTGACACTGAAGCTTTCTTT.

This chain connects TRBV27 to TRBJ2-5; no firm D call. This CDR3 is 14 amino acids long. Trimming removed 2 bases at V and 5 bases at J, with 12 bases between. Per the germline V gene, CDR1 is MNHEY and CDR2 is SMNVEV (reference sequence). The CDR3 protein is CASSLVGSRETQYF. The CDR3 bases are TGTGCCAGCAGTTTAGTCGGCTCCCGGGAGACCCAGTACTTC.

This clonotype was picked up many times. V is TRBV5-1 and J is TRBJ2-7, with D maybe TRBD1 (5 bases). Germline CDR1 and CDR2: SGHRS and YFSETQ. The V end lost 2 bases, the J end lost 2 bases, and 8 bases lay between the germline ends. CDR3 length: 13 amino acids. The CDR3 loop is CASSFDRAYEQYF. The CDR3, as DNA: TGCGCCAGCAGCTTCGACAGAGCCTACGAGCAGTACTTC.

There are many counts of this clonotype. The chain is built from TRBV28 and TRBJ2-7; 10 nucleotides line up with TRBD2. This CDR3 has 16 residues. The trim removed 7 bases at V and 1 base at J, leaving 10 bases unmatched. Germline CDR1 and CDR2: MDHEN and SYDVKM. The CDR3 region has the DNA TGTGCCAGCATTCGCCGGGCTAGCGGGAGATCCTACGAGCAGTACTTC. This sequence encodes CASIRRASGRSYEQYF.

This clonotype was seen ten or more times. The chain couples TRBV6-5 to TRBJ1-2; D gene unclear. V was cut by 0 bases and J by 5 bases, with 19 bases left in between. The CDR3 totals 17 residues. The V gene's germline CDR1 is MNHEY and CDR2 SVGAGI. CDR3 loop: CASSYSRIRRPLYGYTF. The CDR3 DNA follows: TGTGCCAGCAGTTACTCGCGGATCCGACGGCCTCTATATGGCTACACCTTC.

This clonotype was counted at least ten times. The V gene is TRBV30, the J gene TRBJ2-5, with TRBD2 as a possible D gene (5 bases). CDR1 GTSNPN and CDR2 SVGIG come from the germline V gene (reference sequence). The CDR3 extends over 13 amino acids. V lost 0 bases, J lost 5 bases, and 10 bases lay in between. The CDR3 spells CAWSVWERETQYF. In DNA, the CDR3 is TGTGCCTGGAGTGTGTGGGAGAGGGAGACCCAGTACTTC.

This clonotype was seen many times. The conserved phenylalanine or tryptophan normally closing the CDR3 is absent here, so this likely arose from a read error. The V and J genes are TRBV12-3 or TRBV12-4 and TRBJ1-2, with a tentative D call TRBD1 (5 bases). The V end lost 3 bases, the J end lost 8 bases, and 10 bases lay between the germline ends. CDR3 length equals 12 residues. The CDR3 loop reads CASSFPGAGYTL. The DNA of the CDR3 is TGTGCCAGCAGTTTTCCCGGGGCCGGCTACACCCTC.

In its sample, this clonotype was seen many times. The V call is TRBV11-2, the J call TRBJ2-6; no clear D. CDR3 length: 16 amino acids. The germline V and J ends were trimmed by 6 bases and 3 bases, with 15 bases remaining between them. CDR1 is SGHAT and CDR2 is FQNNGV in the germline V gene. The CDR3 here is CASRTTGAGGANVLTF. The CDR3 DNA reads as TGTGCCAGCAGAACCACGGGCGCCGGTGGGGCCAACGTCCTGACTTTC. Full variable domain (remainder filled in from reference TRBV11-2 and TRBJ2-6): EAGVAQSPRYKIIEKRQSVAFWCNPISGHATLYWYQQILGQGPKLLIQFQNNGVVDDSQLPKDRFSAERLKGVDSTLKIQPAKLEDSAVYLCASRTTGAGGANVLTFGAGSRLTVL.

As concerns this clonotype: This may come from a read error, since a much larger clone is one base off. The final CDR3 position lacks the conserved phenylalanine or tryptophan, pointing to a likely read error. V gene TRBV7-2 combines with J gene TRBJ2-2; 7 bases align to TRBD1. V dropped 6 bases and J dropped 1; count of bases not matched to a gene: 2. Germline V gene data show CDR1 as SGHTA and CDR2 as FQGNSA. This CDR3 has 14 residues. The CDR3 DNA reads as TGTGCCAGCAGGGGGACAGAGAACACCGGGGAGCTGTTTTGT. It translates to CASRGTENTGELFC.

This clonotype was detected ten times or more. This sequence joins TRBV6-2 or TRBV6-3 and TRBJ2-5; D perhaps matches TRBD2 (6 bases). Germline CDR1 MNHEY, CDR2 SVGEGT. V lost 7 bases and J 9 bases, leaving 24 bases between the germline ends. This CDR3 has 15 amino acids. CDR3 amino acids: CASKDKGLAFKAQYF. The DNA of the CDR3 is TGTGCCAGCAAAGACAAGGGACTGGCCTTCAAGGCCCAGTACTTC.

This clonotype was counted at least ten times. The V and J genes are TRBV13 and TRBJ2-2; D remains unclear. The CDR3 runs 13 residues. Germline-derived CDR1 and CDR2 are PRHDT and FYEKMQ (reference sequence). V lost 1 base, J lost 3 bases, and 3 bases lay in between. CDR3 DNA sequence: TGTGCCAGCAGCTTAGACGACACCGGGGAGCTGTTTTTT. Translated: CASSLDDTGELFF.

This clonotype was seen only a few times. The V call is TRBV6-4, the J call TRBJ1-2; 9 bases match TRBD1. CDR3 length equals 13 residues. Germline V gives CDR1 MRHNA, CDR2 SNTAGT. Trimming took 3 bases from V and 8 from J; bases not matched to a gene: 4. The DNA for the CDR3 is TGTGCCAGCAGTGAGGGGACAGGGATCGGCTACACCTTC. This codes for CASSEGTGIGYTF.

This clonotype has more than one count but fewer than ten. The CDR3 here is CASRTRRNTEAFF. CDR3 DNA: TGTGCCAGCCGGACCCGGAGGAACACTGAAGCTTTCTTT. This chain uses TRBV27 with TRBJ1-1; unclear D gene. Germline CDR1 reads MNHEY; CDR2 reads SMNVEV (reference sequence). V gave up 8 bases and J gave up 1 base, with 11 bases separating them. CDR3 size: 13 residues.

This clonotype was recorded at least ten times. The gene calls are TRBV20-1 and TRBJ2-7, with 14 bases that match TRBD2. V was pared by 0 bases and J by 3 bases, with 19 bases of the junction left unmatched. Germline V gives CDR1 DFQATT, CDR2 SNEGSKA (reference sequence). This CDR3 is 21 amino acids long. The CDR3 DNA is TGCAGTGCTAGAGACCCGACGACTAGCGGGAGGGCCAAGGGGTCGGGCTACGAGCAGTACTTC. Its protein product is CSARDPTTSGRAKGSGYEQYF.

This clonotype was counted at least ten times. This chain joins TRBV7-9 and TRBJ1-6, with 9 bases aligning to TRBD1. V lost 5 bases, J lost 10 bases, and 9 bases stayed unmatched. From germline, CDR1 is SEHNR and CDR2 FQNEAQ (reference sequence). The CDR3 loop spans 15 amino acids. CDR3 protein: CASSQGDRVGSPLHF. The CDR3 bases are TGTGCCAGCAGCCAAGGGGACAGGGTCGGGTCACCCCTCCACTTT.

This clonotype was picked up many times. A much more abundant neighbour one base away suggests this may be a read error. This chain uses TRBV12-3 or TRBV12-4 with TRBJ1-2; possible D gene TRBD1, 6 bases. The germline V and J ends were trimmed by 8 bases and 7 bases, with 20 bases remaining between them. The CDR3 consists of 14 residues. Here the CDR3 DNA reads TGTGCCAGCGTATATGGGGACACCACCTGTGGCTACACCTTC. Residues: CASVYGDTTCGYTF.

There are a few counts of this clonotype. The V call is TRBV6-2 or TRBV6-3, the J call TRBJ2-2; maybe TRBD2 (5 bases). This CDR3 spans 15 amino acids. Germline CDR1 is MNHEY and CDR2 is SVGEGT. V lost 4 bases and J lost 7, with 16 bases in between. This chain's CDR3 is CASSSHSGFGGELFF. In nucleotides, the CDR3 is TGTGCCAGCAGTTCACACAGCGGATTCGGCGGGGAGCTGTTTTTT.

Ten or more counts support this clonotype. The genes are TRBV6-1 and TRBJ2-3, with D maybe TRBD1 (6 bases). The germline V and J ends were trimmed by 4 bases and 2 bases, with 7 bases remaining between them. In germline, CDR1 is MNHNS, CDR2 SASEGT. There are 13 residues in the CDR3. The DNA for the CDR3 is TGTGCCAGCAGTGGGACAGTCACAGATACGCAGTATTTT. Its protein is CASSGTVTDTQYF.

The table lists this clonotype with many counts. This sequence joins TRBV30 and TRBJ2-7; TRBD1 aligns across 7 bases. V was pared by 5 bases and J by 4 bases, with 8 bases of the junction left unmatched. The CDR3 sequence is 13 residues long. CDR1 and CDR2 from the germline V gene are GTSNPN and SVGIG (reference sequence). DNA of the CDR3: TGTGCCTGGGACAGGGTAGATGGATACGAGCAGTACTTC. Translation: CAWDRVDGYEQYF.

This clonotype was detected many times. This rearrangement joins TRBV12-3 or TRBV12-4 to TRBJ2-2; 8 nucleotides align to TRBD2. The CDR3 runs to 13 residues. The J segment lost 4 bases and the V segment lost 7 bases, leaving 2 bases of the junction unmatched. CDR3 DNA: TGTGCCAGCATGAGCGGGAGCACCGGGGAGCTGTTTTTT. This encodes CASMSGSTGELFF.